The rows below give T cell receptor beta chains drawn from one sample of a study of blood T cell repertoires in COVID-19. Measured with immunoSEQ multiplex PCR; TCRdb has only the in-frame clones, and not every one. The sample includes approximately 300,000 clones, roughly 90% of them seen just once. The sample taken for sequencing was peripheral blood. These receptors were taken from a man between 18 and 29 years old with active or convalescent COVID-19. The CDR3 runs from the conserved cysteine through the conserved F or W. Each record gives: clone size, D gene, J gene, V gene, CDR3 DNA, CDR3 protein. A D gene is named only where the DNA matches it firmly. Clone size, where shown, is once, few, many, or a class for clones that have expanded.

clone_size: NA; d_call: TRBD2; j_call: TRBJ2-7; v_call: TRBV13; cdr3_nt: TGTGCCAGCAGCTTACAAGCGGGAGTTGGTGAGCAGTACTTC; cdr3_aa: CASSLQAGVGEQYF
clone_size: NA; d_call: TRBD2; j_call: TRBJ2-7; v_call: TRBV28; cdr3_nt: TGTGCCAGCAGTTCCCCTGGGACTAGCGGTAGGTACGAGCAGTACTTC; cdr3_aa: CASSSPGTSGRYEQYF
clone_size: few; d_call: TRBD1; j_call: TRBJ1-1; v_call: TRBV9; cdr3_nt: TGTGCCAGCAGCGGCCCGGGACAGGGCTCGGGGACTGAAGCTTTCTTT; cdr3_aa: CASSGPGQGSGTEAFF
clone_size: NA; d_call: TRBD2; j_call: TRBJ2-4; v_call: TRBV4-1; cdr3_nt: TGCGCCAGCAGCCAAGACGGGGGGTCCGGTATAGCCAAAAACATTCAGTACTTC; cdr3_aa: CASSQDGGSGIAKNIQYF
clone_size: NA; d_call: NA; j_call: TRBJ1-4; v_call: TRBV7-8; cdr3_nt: TGTGCCAGCAGCCCCAGGGTAATGAATGAAAAACTGTTTTTT; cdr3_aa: CASSPRVMNEKLFF
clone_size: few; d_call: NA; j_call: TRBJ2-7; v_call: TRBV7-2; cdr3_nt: TGTGCCAGCAGCTTATCAGGGGACACGCAGTACTTC; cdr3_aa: CASSLSGDTQYF
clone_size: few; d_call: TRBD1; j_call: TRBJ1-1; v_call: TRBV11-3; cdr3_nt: TGTGCCAGCAGCTCTCGGGACAGGCTTTTGGCTTTCTTT; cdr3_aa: CASSSRDRLLAFF
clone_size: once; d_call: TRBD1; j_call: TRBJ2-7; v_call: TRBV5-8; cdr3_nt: TGTGCCAGCAGCTTGGAATCAGGGGGAGCCTACGAGCAGTACTTC; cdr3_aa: CASSLESGGAYEQYF
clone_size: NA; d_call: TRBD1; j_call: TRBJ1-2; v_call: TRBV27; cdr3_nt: TGTGCCAGCAGCGAGACAGGGGGCTACTATGGCTACACCTTC; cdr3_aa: CASSETGGYYGYTF
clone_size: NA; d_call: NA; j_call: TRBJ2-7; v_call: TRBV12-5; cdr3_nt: TGTGCTAGTGGTTATAATACCTCCGACCCAGGGTGGTACGAGCAGTACTTC; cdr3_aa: CASGYNTSDPGWYEQYF
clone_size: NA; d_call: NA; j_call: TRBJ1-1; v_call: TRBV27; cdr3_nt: TGTGCCAGCATCGACTGGGGGCGGAGGACTGAAGCTTTCTTT; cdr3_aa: CASIDWGRRTEAFF
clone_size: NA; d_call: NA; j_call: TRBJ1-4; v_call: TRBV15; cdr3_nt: TGTGCCACCTCCAAGGGGGGAGGGGAAAAACTGTTTTTT; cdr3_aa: CATSKGGGEKLFF
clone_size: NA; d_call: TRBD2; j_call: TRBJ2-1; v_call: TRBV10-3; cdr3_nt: TGTGCCATCAGTGAGCGGGCGGGGGGGCTCTCCTACAATGAGCAGTTCTTC; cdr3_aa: CAISERAGGLSYNEQFF
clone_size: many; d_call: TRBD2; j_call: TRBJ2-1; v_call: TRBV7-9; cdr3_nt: TGTGCCAGCAGCTTAGCTCTAGCGGGCACATACAATGAGCAGTTCTTC; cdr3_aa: CASSLALAGTYNEQFF
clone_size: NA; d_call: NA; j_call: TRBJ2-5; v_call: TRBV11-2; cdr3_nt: TGTGCCAGCAGCCTAAGAGTACAGGGAAGATACACAAACCAAGAGACCCAGTACTTC; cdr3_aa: CASSLRVQGRYTNQETQYF
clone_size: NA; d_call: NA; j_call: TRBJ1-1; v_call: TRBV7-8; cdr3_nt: TGTGCCAGCAGCTTTACGGGGGGGACTGAAGCTTTCTTT; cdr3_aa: CASSFTGGTEAFF
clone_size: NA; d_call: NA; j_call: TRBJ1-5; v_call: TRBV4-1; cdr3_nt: TGCGCCAGCAGCCAAGGACTGACCTACGGTCAGCCCCAGCATTTT; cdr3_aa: CASSQGLTYGQPQHF
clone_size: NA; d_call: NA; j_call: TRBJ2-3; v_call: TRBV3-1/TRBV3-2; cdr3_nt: TGTGCCAGCAGCCAATTTGGGGGAGGGGGAGATACGCAGTATTTT; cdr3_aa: CASSQFGGGGDTQYF